This T cell receptor beta chain was observed in a study of CD8 T cells in Susac syndrome (dated by TCRdb to about 2019). Study-wide context: Whether CD8+ T cell activation and differentiation in Susac syndrome was antigen driven was tested using repertoire sequencing. CD8+ T cell repertoire clonality was compared between eleven to twelve healthy donors, some 14 Susac syndrome patients and around 15 multiple sclerosis patients.

From the cysteine up to the phenylalanine, the CDR3 has a length of 15 residues. Of all the DNA, just the CDR3 is kept, 45 bases in frame from base 1. As encoded in the germline V gene, CDR1 is SQVTM while CDR2 is ANQGSEA. V sheds 3 bases and J sheds 5 bases, leaving 18 bases between their ends. As concerns this clonotype: What this receptor recognizes is not known. One base away there is no much larger clone; base qualities are not given.

Peripheral blood CD8+ and CD4+ T cells from healthy donors, Susac syndrome patients and multiple sclerosis patients were profiled by high-throughput TCR beta sequencing. Healthy donors were included as age- and sex-matched controls. Bulk CD8+ and CD4+ T cells were purified by magnetic negative isolation, whereas CD8+ TEMRA cells were enriched by FACS. Blood was drawn into EDTA tubes, processed within 24 hours, and PBMCs were isolated by density gradient centrifugation. PBMCs intended for TCR sequencing were cryopreserved in liquid nitrogen and were subsequently thawed in a 37 degrees C water bath. Purity of sorted or isolated CD4+, CD8+ and CD8+ TEMRA cells was at least 90%. RNA was extracted using the RNeasy kit, and 0.5 to 1 microgram was reverse transcribed with random hexamers. The immunoSEQ multiplex PCR assay, which covers 54 Vbeta and 13 Jbeta segments, was used to amplify TCR beta CDR3 regions. Bias from PCR amplification was corrected by using a synthetic template baseline for primer optimization and for computational correction. The authors processed their data as follows. Reads were annotated to V, D and J genes according to IMGT and were analyzed with immunoSEQ Analyzer, with only productive sequences retained. Clonality was computed as one minus Shannon entropy normalized by log2 of the number of productive unique sequences. For each patient and control, public and private clones were evaluated within the 100 most prevalent clones. Clones were defined as Susac-specific if absent from the healthy and MS cohorts, from 900 to 1,200 published viral clones and from other ImmuneACCESS disease sequences. Through fastp at Q25 and MiXCR, TCRdb rebuilt clones from the public reads, retaining in-frame beta chains. Identical CDR3 proteins give one entry, which carries the most common genes and DNA. TCRdb's processing, not the study's, gives the V and J calls here. This sample comprises about 140,000 distinct CDR3 sequences, 94% of them detected only once. Of the sample, around 0.29% falls within the top ten clones.

Overall study results and their limits: The number of individuals in the TCR sequencing and HLA analysis was acknowledged as relatively small.

This TCR was sampled from a human donor in good health. Here the chain combines TRBV29-1 and TRBJ2-3; 6 matching bases give a weak D call of TRBD2. Input material: CD8+ T cells from PBMCs. The sequenced DNA: TGCAGCGTTGAGGGGGGTGTTGAGGGTCGAGATACGCAGTATTTT. Translated, this gives CSVEGGVEGRDTQYF.